One and the same sample provided the 5 T cell receptor beta chains below, sequenced in a study of T cell clonality in common variable immunodeficiency (dated by TCRdb to between 2014 and 2017). The investigation overall reported the following: Reportedly, TCRbeta sequences from CVID had fewer deletions and N-nucleotide insertions, and highly modified clones with 13 or more V deletions were absent from CVID.

These receptors have no identified antigens. The method was the immunoSEQ multiplex PCR assay. Entries here come from immuneACCESS through TCRdb and include only in-frame sequences with V and J called. Some clones fail to appear in such tables; in the studies checked, an unresolved V gene covers under half of the shortfall, and the cause of the remainder is unknown. This sample has about 42,000 clones, none of them a singleton. The top ten clonotypes cover approximately 5.6% of the sample. Sequencing was performed on peripheral blood mononuclear cells. The receptor source for this set is a human donor with common variable immunodeficiency.

This clone appeared a few times. Read coverage stops 3 residues before the CDR3 terminus; the germline J gene supplies the remainder. This chain joins TRBV6-2 or TRBV6-3 and TRBJ1-2, with a tentative D call TRBD1 (6 bases). Germline V gene lookup returns CDR1 MNHEY and CDR2 SVGEGT. The CDR3 loop spans 16 amino acids. V was cut by 4 bases and J by 6 bases, with 21 bases left in between. The CDR3 sequence: CASSSPTGRKSDGYTF. The covered CDR3 bases are TGTGCCAGCAGTTCCCCGACAGGTCGGAAGTCCGATGGC.

This clone occurred many times. The CDR3 end lies 3 residues beyond the end of the read and is filled in from the germline J gene. The rearrangement uses TRBV7-2 and TRBJ2-1, with 9 bases that match TRBD1. This CDR3 comprises 13 residues. V lost 1 base, J lost 9 bases, and 1 base stayed unmatched. CDR1 and CDR2 (germline): SGHTA, FQGNSA. CDR3 bases read: TGTGCCAGCAGCTTAGGACAGGGGGGTGAG. It codes for CASSLGQGGE. The whole CDR3 reads CASSLGQGGEQFF.

This clone was picked up many times. The missing CDR3 end, 3 residues past where the read stops, is filled in from the germline J gene. This chain uses TRBV10-3 with TRBJ2-1, with D tentatively TRBD1 (5 bases). V dropped 4 bases and J dropped 6 bases, with 7 bases sitting between them. Germline V gene sequence: CDR1 ENHRY, CDR2 SYGVKD. The CDR3 spans 12 residues. CDR3 amino acids: CAISGDSNEQFF. Partial CDR3 DNA: TGTGCCATCAGTGGAGACAGCAATGAG.

This clone was picked up many times. Read data end 3 residues before the CDR3 end; the end is taken from the germline J gene. This chain links TRBV5-5 with TRBJ1-6; D unclear. CDR1 and CDR2 (germline): SGHKS, YYEKEE (reference sequence). The CDR3 has 14 amino acids. The CDR3 protein is CASSSLEAWAPLHF. The part of the CDR3 DNA that was read is TGTGCCAGCAGCTCACTGGAGGCCTGGGCTCCC.

This clone was detected only a few times. The read comes to an end 3 residues before the CDR3 does, leaving the germline J gene to fill in the end. J is TRBJ1-1 and V is TRBV5-1; maybe TRBD1 (6 bases). V was shortened by 4 bases and J by 0 bases, with 10 bases between the two germline ends. CDR3 length: 14 amino acids. Germline V gene sequence: CDR1 SGHRS, CDR2 YFSETQ. The part of the CDR3 DNA that was read is TGCGCCAGCAGCGCCGGGACATTGAACACTGAA. It translates to CASSAGTLNTE. The full CDR3 protein reads CASSAGTLNTEAFF.